The 19 T cell receptor beta chains below all came from one sample that was sequenced in a study of blood T cell repertoires in COVID-19. Sequencing used immunoSEQ multiplex PCR; TCRdb keeps in-frame clones, though not all of them. The sample has roughly 210,000 clones, about 88% seen once. Source material: peripheral blood. The source is a man between 65 and 79 years old with acute or convalescent COVID-19.

This clone came up once. The chain recombines TRBV7-8 with TRBJ2-3, with TRBD1 as a possible D gene (5 bases). The CDR3 consists of 14 residues. Germline CDR1 is SGHVS and CDR2 is FQNEAQ. With 2 bases removed from V and 1 base from J, the gap between germline ends came to 7 bases. The CDR3 reads CASSLPRGTDTQYF. The CDR3 nucleotides read TGTGCCAGCAGCTTACCCAGGGGCACAGATACGCAGTATTTT.

The gene calls are TRBV4-2 and TRBJ2-3; TRBD2 aligns across 9 bases. J lost 4 bases, V lost 3 bases, and 11 bases had no gene match. Germline V CDR1 and CDR2: LGHNA, YNFKEQ. This CDR3 has 17 residues. The CDR3 region has the DNA TGTGCCAGCAGCCATCCCCCCTCTAGCGGGACGCCAGATACGCAGTATTTT. It translates to CASSHPPSSGTPDTQYF.

The gene calls are TRBV10-2 and TRBJ1-2; TRBD1 might be the D (5 bases). V lost 3 bases and J lost 13, with 12 bases in between. Looked up from germline, CDR1 is WSHSY and CDR2 is SAAADI. This CDR3 is built from 11 residues. In nucleotides, the CDR3 is TGCGCCAGCAGTGACGGGGGACGGGGCACCTTC. Translating gives CASSDGGRGTF.

The gene calls are TRBV3-1 (or the pseudogene TRBV3-2) and TRBJ2-1; possibly TRBD2 for D (6 bases). CDR3 length: 17 amino acids. Germline V gives CDR1 LGHDT, CDR2 YNNKEL (reference sequence). V gave up 4 bases and J gave up 1 base, with 17 bases separating them. CDR3 bases: TGTGCCAGCAGCCGAGGCCAGGCCGGAGGGTCCTACAATGAGCAGTTCTTC. Protein: CASSRGQAGGSYNEQFF.

V is TRBV5-1 and J is TRBJ2-7; D possibly corresponds to TRBD2 (6 bases). Per germline, CDR1 SGHRS and CDR2 YFSETQ. Trimming shortened V by 4 bases and J by 2 bases, and 13 bases separated the two germline ends. The CDR3 has 14 amino acids. DNA for the CDR3: TGCGCCAGCAGCGTCGGGACTCCCCCCTACGAGCAGTACTTC. Translation: CASSVGTPPYEQYF.

This chain connects TRBV9 to TRBJ1-1, with D possibly matching TRBD1 (6 bases). Looked up from germline, CDR1 is SGDLS and CDR2 is YYNGEE. Trimming left V 4 bases short and J 7 bases short, with 17 bases between. This CDR3 has 14 amino acids. The CDR3: CASSIRPGRGEAFF. The CDR3 DNA reads as TGTGCCAGCAGCATCCGCCCGGGCAGGGGTGAAGCTTTCTTT.

The chain is built from TRBV7-3 and TRBJ2-1, with TRBD2 matching over 8 bases. The ends lost 5 bases at V and 9 bases at J; junction bases unmatched: 12. The CDR3 has 15 amino acids. Germline V lookup: CDR1 SGHTA, CDR2 FQGTGA. For the CDR3, the DNA is TGTGCCAGCAGCCCTCAGGCGGGAGGTTATAGTGAGCAGTTCTTC. Encoded protein: CASSPQAGGYSEQFF.

The chain couples TRBV18 to TRBJ2-7, with 7 bases fitting TRBD1. CDR1 and CDR2 (germline): KGHSH, LQKENI. The CDR3 contains 16 residues. V lost 1 base to trimming and J lost 0 bases; unmatched junction nucleotides: 6. CDR3: CASSPQKTGTSYEQYF. The CDR3 DNA is TGTGCCAGCTCACCACAGAAGACAGGGACCTCCTACGAGCAGTACTTC. The whole variable domain, filled in from reference TRBV18 and TRBJ2-7, reads NAGVMQNPRHLVRRRGQEARLRCSPMKGHSHVYWYRQLPEEGLKFMVYLQKENIIDESGMPKERFSAEFPKEGPSILRIQQVVRGDSAAYFCASSPQKTGTSYEQYFGPGTRLTVT.

V and J are TRBV28 and TRBJ2-1; possible D gene TRBD2, 6 bases. Germline V gene data show CDR1 as MDHEN and CDR2 as SYDVKM. The CDR3 loop spans 16 amino acids. V lost 5 bases and J 2 bases, leaving 16 bases between the germline ends. This chain's CDR3 is CASSRPGGGTYNEQFF. The CDR3 region has the DNA TGTGCCAGCAGTCGTCCCGGGGGAGGAACCTACAATGAGCAGTTCTTC.

The chain joins TRBV6-6 to TRBJ1-4; 7 bases map to TRBD1. The germline gives CDR1 MNHNY, CDR2 SVGAGI (reference sequence). V dropped 4 bases and J dropped 8; count of bases not matched to a gene: 7. This CDR3 has 14 residues. CDR3 amino acids: CASSSQGGREKLFF. The CDR3 region has the DNA TGTGCCAGCAGTTCCCAGGGGGGCCGGGAAAAACTGTTTTTT.

The chain is built from TRBV5-6 and TRBJ2-7, with a possible D match to TRBD1 (5 bases). From germline, CDR1 is SGHDT and CDR2 YYEEEE. The CDR3 extends over 16 amino acids. With 1 base removed from V and 0 bases from J, the gap between germline ends came to 14 bases. CDR3 bases: TGTGCCAGCAGCTTGATAACAGGAACAAGCTCCTACGAGCAGTACTTC. Residues: CASSLITGTSSYEQYF.

The V call is TRBV4-3, the J call TRBJ1-5; D might be TRBD1 (6 bases). Per the germline V gene, CDR1 is LGHNA and CDR2 is YSLEER. V was pared by 0 bases and J by 0 bases, with 12 bases between. The CDR3 length is 17 residues. CDR3 loop: CASSQDAQGYSNQPQHF. The CDR3 DNA reads as TGCGCCAGCAGCCAAGATGCCCAGGGGTATAGCAATCAGCCCCAGCATTTT.

The J gene is TRBJ2-7, the V gene TRBV5-1; possible D gene TRBD2, 6 bases. The CDR3 runs 13 residues. Trimming took off 7 bases at V and 3 bases at J, with 14 bases between the two ends. Germline CDR1 reads SGHRS; CDR2 reads YFSETQ. For the CDR3, the DNA is TGCGCCAGCGGACGGGACTCCGTCTACGAGCAGTACTTC. This codes for CASGRDSVYEQYF.

V is TRBV3-1 (or the pseudogene TRBV3-2) and J is TRBJ2-3; 8 nucleotides line up with TRBD2. The V segment lost 4 bases and the J segment 1 base; nucleotides outside the gene matches: 1. Germline CDR1 LGHDT, CDR2 YNNKEL (reference sequence). The CDR3 contains 14 residues. The chain's CDR3 is CASSLLAGTDTQYF. The DNA of the CDR3 is TGTGCCAGCAGCCTACTAGCGGGCACAGATACGCAGTATTTT.

This sequence joins TRBV3-1 (or the pseudogene TRBV3-2) and TRBJ2-1, with 9 bases matching TRBD2. Losses at the gene ends were 4 bases for V and 0 bases for J; bases not matched to a gene: 16. Germline assignment: CDR1 LGHDT and CDR2 YNNKEL (reference sequence). The CDR3 sequence is 20 residues long. This chain's CDR3 is CASSPQRRLAGLNSYNEQFF. The DNA of the CDR3 is TGTGCCAGCAGCCCCCAGCGCAGGCTAGCGGGACTTAACTCCTACAATGAGCAGTTCTTC.

The CDR3 protein is CAISDRDQPQHF. In DNA form, the CDR3 reads TGTGCCATCAGTGACAGGGATCAGCCCCAGCATTTT. V is TRBV10-3 and J is TRBJ1-5, with a possible D match to TRBD1 (5 bases). Germline CDR1 ENHRY, CDR2 SYGVKD. This CDR3 comprises 12 residues. V lost 3 bases and J 5 bases, leaving 5 bases between the germline ends.

This clone occurred once. The V and J genes are TRBV7-2 and TRBJ2-1, with D possibly matching TRBD2 (6 bases). Deletions cut 5 bases from V and 6 bases from J, with 17 bases between. The CDR3 contains 15 residues. From germline, CDR1 is SGHTA and CDR2 FQGNSA. In nucleotides, the CDR3 is TGTGCCAGCAGCCCCTCTTCGGGAGCTATCAATGAGCAGTTCTTC. Amino acid sequence: CASSPSSGAINEQFF. Full variable domain (rest looked up from reference TRBV7-2 and TRBJ2-1): GAGVSQSPSNKVTEKGKDVELRCDPISGHTALYWYRQSLGQGLEFLIYFQGNSAPDKSGLPSDRFSAERTGGSVSTLTIQRTQQEDSAVYLCASSPSSGAINEQFFGPGTRLTVL.

This clone was observed a few times. V is TRBV11-3 and J is TRBJ1-3; D may be TRBD1 (6 bases). The germline CDR1 and CDR2 sequences are SGHNT and YENEEA. Trimming left V 5 bases short and J 4 bases short, with 9 bases between. The CDR3 extends over 13 amino acids. This CDR3 is CASSADSGNTIYF. The DNA for the CDR3 is TGTGCCAGCAGCGCGGACAGCGGAAACACCATATATTTT.

The chain employs TRBV5-1 and TRBJ2-3; 11 nucleotides line up with TRBD2. The V and J ends lost 5 bases and 0 bases, in that order; junction bases with no gene match: 11. The CDR3 contains 18 residues. Germline V gene sequence: CDR1 SGHRS, CDR2 YFSETQ. The CDR3 nucleotides read TGCGCCAGCAGTCCCGGGACTAGCGGAGATACTAGCACAGATACGCAGTATTTT. Protein product: CASSPGTSGDTSTDTQYF.